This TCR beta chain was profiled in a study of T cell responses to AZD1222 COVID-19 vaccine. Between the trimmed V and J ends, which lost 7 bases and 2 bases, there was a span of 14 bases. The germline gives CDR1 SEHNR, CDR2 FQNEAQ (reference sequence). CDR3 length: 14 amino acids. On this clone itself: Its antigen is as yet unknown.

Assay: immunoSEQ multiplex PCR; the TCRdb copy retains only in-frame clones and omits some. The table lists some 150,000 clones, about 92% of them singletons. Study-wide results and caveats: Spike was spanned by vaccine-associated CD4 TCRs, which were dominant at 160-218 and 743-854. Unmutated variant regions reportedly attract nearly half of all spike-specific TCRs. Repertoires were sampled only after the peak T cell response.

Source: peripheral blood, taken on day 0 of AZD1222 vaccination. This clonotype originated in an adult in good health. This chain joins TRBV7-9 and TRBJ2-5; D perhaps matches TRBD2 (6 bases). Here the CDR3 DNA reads TGTGCCAGCACCTTCGGCGGGGCACAAGAGACCCAGTACTTC. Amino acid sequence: CASTFGGAQETQYF. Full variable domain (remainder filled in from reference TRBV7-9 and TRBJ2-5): DTGVSQNPRHKITKRGQNVTFRCDPISEHNRLYWYRQTLGQGPEFLTYFQNEAQLEKSRLLSDRFSAERPKGSFSTLEIQRTEQGDSAMYLCASTFGGAQETQYFGPGTRLLVL.